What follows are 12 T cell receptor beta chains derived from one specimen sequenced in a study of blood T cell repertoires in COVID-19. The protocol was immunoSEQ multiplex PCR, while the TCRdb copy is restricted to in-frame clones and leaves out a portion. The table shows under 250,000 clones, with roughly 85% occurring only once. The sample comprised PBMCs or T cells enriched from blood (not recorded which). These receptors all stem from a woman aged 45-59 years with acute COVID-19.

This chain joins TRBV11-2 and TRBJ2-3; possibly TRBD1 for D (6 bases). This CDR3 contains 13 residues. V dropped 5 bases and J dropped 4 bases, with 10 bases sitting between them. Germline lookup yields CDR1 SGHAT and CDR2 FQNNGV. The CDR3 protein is CASSEQGADTQYF. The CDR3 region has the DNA TGTGCCAGCAGCGAACAGGGTGCAGATACGCAGTATTTT.

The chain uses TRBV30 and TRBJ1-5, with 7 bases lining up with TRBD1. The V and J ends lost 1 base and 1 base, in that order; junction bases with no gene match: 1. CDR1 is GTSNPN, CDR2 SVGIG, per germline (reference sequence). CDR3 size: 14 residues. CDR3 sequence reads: CAWSGDSSNQPQHF. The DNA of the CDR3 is TGTGCCTGGAGTGGGGACAGCAGCAATCAGCCCCAGCATTTT.

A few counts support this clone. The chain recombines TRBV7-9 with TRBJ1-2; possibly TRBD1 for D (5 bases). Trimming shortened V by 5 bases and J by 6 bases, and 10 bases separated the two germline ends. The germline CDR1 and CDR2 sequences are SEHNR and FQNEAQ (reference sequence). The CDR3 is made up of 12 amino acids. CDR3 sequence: CASSEQENGYTF. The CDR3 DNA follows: TGTGCCAGCAGCGAACAGGAGAATGGCTACACCTTC.

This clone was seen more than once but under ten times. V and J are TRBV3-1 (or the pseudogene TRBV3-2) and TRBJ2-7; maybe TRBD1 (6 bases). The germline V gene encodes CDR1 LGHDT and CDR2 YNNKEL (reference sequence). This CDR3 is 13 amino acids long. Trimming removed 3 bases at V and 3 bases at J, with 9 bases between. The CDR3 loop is CASSHRTVYEQYF. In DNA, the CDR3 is TGTGCCAGCAGCCATCGGACAGTCTACGAGCAGTACTTC.

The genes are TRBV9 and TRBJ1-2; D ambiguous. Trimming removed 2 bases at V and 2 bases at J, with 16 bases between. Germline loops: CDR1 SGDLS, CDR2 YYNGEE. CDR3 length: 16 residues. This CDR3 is CASSVTPGGGNYGYTF. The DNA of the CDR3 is TGTGCCAGCAGCGTTACCCCCGGAGGAGGAAACTATGGCTACACCTTC.

This CDR3 is CASRTGTTAFF. The CDR3 DNA reads TGTGCCAGCAGGACAGGGACGACAGCTTTCTTT. The genes are TRBV25-1 and TRBJ1-1; 7 bases line up with TRBD1. The CDR3 sequence is 11 residues long. The germline V gene has CDR1 MGHDK and CDR2 SYGVNS. V gave up 6 bases and J gave up 10 bases; unmatched junction bases: 5.

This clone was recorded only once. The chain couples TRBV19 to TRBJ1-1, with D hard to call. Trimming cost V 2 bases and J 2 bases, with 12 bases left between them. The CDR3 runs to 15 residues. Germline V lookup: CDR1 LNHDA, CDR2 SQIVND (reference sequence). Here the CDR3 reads CASSIMRGGNTEAFF. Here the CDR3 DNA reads TGTGCCAGTAGTATAATGCGCGGCGGTAACACTGAAGCTTTCTTT.

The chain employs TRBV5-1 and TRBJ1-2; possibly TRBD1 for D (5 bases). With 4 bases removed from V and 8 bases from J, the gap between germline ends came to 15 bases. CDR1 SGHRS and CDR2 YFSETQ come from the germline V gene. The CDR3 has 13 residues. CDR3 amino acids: CASSPRDLGGYTF. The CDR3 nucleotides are TGCGCCAGCAGCCCCAGGGATCTAGGGGGCTACACCTTC. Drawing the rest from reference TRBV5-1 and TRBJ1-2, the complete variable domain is KAGVTQTPRYLIKTRGQQVTLSCSPISGHRSVSWYQQTPGQGLQFLFEYFSETQRNKGNFPGRFSGRQFSNSRSEMNVSTLELGDSALYLCASSPRDLGGYTFGSGTRLTVV.

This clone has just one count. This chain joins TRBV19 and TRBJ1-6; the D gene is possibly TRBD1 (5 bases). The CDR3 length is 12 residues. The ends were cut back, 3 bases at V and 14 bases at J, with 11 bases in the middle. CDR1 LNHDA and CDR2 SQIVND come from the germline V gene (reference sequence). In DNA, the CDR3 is TGTGCCAGTAGTATTGGGGCATCGGCCCTCCACTTT. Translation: CASSIGASALHF.

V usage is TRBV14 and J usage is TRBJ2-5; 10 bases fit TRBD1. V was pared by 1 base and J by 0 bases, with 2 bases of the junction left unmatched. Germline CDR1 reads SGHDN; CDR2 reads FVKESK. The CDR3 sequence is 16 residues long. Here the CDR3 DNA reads TGTGCCAGCAGCCAAGGGGACAGGGGTTACCAAGAGACCCAGTACTTC. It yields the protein CASSQGDRGYQETQYF. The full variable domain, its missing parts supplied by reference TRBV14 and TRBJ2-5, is EAGVTQFPSHSVIEKGQTVTLRCDPISGHDNLYWYRRVMGKEIKFLLHFVKESKQDESGMPNNRFLAERTGGTYSTLKVQPAELEDSGVYFCASSQGDRGYQETQYFGPGTRLLVL.

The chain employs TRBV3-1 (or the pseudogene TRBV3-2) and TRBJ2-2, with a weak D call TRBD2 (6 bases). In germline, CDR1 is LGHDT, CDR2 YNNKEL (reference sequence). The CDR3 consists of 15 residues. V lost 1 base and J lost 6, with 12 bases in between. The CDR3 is CASSQVTGGAGELFF. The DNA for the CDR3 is TGTGCCAGCAGCCAAGTTACCGGAGGGGCCGGGGAGCTGTTTTTT.

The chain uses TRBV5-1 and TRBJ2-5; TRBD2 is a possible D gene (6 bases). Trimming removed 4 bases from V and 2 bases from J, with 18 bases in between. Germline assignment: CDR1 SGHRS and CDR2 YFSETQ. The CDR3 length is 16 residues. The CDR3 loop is CASSPGLSNPQETQYF. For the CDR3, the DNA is TGCGCCAGCAGCCCGGGACTGTCTAATCCACAAGAGACCCAGTACTTC.